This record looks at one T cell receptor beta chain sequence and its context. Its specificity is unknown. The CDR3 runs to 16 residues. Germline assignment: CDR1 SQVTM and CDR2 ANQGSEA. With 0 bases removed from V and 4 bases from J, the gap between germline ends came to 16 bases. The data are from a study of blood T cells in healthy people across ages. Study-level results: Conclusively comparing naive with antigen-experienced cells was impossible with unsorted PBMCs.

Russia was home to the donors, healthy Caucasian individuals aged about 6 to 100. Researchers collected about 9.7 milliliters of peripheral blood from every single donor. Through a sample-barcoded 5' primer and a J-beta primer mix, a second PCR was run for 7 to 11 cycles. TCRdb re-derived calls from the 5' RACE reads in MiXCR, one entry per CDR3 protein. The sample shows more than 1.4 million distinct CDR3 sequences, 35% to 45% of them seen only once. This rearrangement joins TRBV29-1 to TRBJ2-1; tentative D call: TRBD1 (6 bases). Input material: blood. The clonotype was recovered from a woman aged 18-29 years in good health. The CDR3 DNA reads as TGCAGCGTTGAAGATCTAGGGGGAGAGGGGTACAATGAGCAGTTCTTC. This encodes CSVEDLGGEGYNEQFF.